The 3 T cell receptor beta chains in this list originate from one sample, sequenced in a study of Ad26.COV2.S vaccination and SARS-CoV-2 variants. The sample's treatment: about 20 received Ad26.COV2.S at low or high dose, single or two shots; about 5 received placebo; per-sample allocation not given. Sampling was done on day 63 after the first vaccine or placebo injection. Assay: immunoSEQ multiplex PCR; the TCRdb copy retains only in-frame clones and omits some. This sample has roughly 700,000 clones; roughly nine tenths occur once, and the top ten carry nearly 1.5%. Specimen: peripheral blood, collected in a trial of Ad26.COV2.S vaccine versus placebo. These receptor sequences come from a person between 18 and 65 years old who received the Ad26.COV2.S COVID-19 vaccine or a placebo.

The CDR3 region is CASSTGGGLSQPQHF. The CDR3 nucleotides read TGTGCCAGCAGTACCGGTGGGGGCTTGAGTCAGCCCCAGCATTTT. V and J are TRBV6-5 and TRBJ1-5; the D gene is possibly TRBD1 (6 bases). V was pared by 5 bases and J by 6 bases, with 17 bases between. Looked up from germline, CDR1 is MNHEY and CDR2 is SVGAGI. The CDR3 is 15 amino acids.

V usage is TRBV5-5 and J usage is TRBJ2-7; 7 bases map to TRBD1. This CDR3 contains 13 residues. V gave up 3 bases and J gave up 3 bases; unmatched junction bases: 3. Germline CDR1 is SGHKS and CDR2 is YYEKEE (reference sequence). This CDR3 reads CASSSGQRYEQYF. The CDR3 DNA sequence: TGTGCCAGCAGCTCGGGACAGCGCTACGAGCAGTACTTC.

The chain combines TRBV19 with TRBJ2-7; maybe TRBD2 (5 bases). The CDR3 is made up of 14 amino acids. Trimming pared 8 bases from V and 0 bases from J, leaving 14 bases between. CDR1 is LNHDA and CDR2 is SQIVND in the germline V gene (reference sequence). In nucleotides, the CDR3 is TGTGCCAGTGGGGAGCGAGCACTCTCCTACGAGCAGTACTTC. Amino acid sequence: CASGERALSYEQYF.